This TCR beta chain appears in the sequencing data of a study of cytomegalovirus exposure and HLA in healthy donors. Both 60 Vbeta primers and 13 Jbeta primers went into the PCR. TCRdb's table, derived via immunoSEQ multiplex PCR, lists solely in-frame clones and lacks some. The data contain more than 95,000 clones, approximately 76% of them seen just once; the ten biggest clones take up roughly a sixth. There are 15 residues in the CDR3. Trimming removed 6 bases from V and 4 bases from J, with 18 bases in between. V gene TRBV23-1 combines with J gene TRBJ2-5; D might be TRBD2 (6 bases). TRBV23-1 is flagged as an ORF with uncertain function. This clonotype was sampled from a man aged 50 or older in good health and CMV-seropositive. The sequencing sample was made of PBMCs. CDR3 sequence reads: CASRRDVGPRETQYF. The DNA of the CDR3 is TGCGCCAGCAGGCGGGACGTGGGGCCCAGAGAGACCCAGTACTTC.